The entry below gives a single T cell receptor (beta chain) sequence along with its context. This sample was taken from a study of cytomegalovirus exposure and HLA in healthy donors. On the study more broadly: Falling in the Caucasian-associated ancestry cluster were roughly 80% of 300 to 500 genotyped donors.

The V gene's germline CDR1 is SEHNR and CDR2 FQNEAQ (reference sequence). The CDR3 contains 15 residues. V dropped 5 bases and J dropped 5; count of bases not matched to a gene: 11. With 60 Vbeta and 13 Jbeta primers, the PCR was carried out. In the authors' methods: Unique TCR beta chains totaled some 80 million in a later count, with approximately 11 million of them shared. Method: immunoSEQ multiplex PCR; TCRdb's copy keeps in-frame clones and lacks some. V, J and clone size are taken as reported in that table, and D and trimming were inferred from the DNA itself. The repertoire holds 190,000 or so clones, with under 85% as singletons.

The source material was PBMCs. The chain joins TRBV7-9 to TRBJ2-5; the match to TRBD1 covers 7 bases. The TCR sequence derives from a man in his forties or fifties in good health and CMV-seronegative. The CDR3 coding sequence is TGTGCCAGCAGCCCTTTGACAGGGATGGCGGAGACCCAGTACTTC. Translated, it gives CASSPLTGMAETQYF. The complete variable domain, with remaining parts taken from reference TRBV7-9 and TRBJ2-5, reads DTGVSQNPRHKITKRGQNVTFRCDPISEHNRLYWYRQTLGQGPEFLTYFQNEAQLEKSRLLSDRFSAERPKGSFSTLEIQRTEQGDSAMYLCASSPLTGMAETQYFGPGTRLLVL.